This T cell receptor beta chain originates from a study of T-cell reconstitution after alpha-beta-depleted transplantation in children. Study findings and constraints: Recipient T cells and thymic progenitors that survived gave rise to the high TCRbeta diversity observed at day 60 in some patients. T-cell numbers and diversity one year post-transplant derived largely from freshly generated T cells.

Points on this clonotype: Its antigen is not identified.

Preparation of the TCRbeta library used unique molecular identifiers. Using its own MiXCR run on the PCR reads, TCRdb lists one record per CDR3 protein. The table includes 450,000 to 550,000 distinct CDR3 sequences, roughly an eighth detected once. Germline CDR1 reads SGHAT; CDR2 reads FQNNGV. V was clipped by 1 base and J by 2 bases, with 21 bases between them. CDR3 length: 18 residues. The sequences come from PBMCs, mostly from graft donor cells, collected 180 days after TCRalphabeta/CD19-depleted stem cell transplant. The clonotype comes from a female patient aged 2-10 years who had a stem cell transplant for aplastic anemia, so the T cells may come from the graft donor. This chain uses TRBV11-2 with TRBJ2-7; D unclear. CDR3 region: CASSLVATRGDSPYEQYV. The CDR3 DNA reads as TGTGCCAGCAGCTTAGTGGCCACCAGAGGAGACTCTCCCTACGAGCAGTACGTC.